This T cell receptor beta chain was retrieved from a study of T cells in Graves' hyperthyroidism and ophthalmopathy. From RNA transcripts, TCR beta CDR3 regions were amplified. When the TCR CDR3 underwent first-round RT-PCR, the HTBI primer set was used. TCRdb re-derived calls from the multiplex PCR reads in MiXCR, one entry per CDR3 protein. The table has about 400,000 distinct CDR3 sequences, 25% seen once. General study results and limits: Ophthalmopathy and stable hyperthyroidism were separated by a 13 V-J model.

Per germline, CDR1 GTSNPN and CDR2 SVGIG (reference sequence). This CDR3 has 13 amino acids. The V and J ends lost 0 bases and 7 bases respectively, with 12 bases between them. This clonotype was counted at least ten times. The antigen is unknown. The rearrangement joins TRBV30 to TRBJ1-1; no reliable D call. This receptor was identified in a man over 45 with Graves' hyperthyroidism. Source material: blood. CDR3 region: CAWSVHGRYEAFF. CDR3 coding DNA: TGTGCCTGGAGTGTACACGGCAGGTATGAAGCTTTCTTT. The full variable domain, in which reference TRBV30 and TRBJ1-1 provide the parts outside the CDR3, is SQTIHQWPATLVQPVGSPLSLECTVEGTSNPNLYWYRQAAGRGLQLLFYSVGIGQISSEVPQNLSASRPQDRQFILSSKKLLLSDSGFYLCAWSVHGRYEAFFGQGTRLTVV.